This TCR beta chain was sequenced during a study of PD-1 blockade in classical Hodgkin lymphoma (TCRdb year 2020). As for the study more broadly: Nivolumab dosing was 3 mg/kg intravenously every 2 weeks, continuing until either disease progression or unacceptable toxicity. The study used TCR beta sequencing and CyTOF to define a peripheral blood immune signature of response to PD-1 blockade in classical Hodgkin lymphoma.

The Qiagen DNeasy kit was used to extract genomic DNA both from unsorted PBMCs and from the negatively selected CD4+ and CD8+ fractions. TCR beta CDR3 regions were subjected to amplification by immunoSEQ multiplex PCR with primers that anneal to V and J segments. A synthetic immune receptor repertoire was used to minimize amplification bias, and any remaining bias was removed computationally after sequencing. From the authors' description of their analysis: Custom Python scripts were used to quantify repertoire diversity as the Shannon entropy index. Unsorted, CD4+ and CD8+ repertoires were analyzed separately, except for combined analyses in which CD4+ and CD8+ sequences were merged in silico. A clone was considered expanded if an increase in frequency of at least 2-fold after treatment relative to C1D1 was found, and a pseudocount of 0.5 was applied to clones undetected at baseline. Clones with 0 or 1 copy at C1D1 were classified as singleton clones, and clones with 2 or more copies were classified as non-singleton clones. By matching protein sequences in sorted samples from the same patient, clones expanded in unsorted samples were annotated as CD4+, CD8+ or unknown. Diversity changes from C1D1 to C4D1 were tested in paired samples using Wilcoxon tests. The table was pulled from immuneACCESS by TCRdb, which kept in-frame rearrangements only. Such tables lose some clones; where checked, under half of the loss comes from unresolved V genes, and the rest has no known cause. V and J calls and clone size are as listed in that table; D and trimming were resolved from the DNA. In all, the sample holds about 23,000 clones, and roughly 70% of those were seen once. The biggest ten clones account for about 18% of the sample.

The sample's time point label, in plain terms: cycle 1 day 1 (C1D1), immediately before nivolumab initiation. Every trial patient had relapsed following autologous stem cell transplantation, and prior brentuximab vedotin exposure was what differed among cohorts A, B and C. The trial cohort included some 53 patients with relapsed/refractory classical Hodgkin lymphoma, and each patient had a best overall response of complete response, partial response or progressive disease. Single-agent nivolumab was administered to trial patients in the multi-cohort phase II CheckMate 205 trial. An independent review committee assessed best overall response by applying the 2007 International Working Group response criteria. Trial PBMCs were obtained immediately prior to nivolumab initiation (C1D1) and on therapy at cycle 2 day 1 and cycle 4 day 1. Peripheral blood was collected in 8 mL Vacutainer Cell Preparation Tubes, from which PBMCs were isolated by centrifugation and then cryopreserved.

V lost 0 bases and J lost 1 base, and the count of bases not matched to a germline gene is 3. Including cysteine and phenylalanine, the CDR3 has 15 amino acids. Only the CDR3 part of the read is kept: 45 bases, read in frame from the first base. The germline V gene yields MNHEY for CDR1 and SVGAGI for CDR2. For this clone: The antigen this receptor binds is unknown. The input lacks base qualities; no much larger clone sits a single base away.

The research as a whole found: Trial patients with a complete response had baseline diversity similar to that of newly diagnosed patients, while partial responders and progressors had significantly lower diversity. Diversity was lower in patients who began nivolumab less than 1 year after ASCT, so these patients were left out of later analyses to avoid confounding by immune reconstitution. Newly diagnosed patients were reported to have lower baseline TCR diversity than healthy donors, and relapsed/refractory patients were reported to have lower baseline TCR diversity still. A significant rise by C4D1 was seen in CD4+ but not CD8+ TCR diversity (p=0.0027 vs p=0.16), with the rise being most apparent in complete responders (p=0.02). The study covered only a single clinical trial cohort, and the causes of the repertoire differences, possibly disease activity or prior therapy, were still not defined.

This TCR was sampled from a human donor with classical Hodgkin lymphoma. The sequence joins TRBV6-5 to TRBJ2-7; TRBD1 aligns with 7 central bases. The sequenced sample was peripheral blood mononuclear cells (PBMCs), obtained at baseline. The CDR3 protein: CASSYSTGMSYEQYF. The nucleotides are TGTGCCAGCAGTTACTCGACAGGGATGTCCTACGAGCAGTACTTC.